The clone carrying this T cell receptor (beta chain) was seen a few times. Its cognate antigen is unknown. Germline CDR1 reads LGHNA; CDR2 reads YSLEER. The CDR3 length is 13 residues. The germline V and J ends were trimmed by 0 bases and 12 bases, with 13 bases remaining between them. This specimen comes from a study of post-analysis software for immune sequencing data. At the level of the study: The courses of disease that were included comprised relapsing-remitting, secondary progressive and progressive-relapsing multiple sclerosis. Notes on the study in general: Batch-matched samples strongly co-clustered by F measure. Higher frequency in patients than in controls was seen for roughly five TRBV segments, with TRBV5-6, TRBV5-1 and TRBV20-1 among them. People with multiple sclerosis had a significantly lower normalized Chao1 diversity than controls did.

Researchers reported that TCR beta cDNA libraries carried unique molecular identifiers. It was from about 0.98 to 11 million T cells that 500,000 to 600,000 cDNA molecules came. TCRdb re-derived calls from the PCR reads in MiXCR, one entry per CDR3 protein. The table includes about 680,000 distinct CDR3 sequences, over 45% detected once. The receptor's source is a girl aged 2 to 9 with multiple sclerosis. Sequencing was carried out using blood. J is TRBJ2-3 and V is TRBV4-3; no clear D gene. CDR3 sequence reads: CASSQELGSGQYF. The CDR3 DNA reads TGCGCCAGCAGCCAAGAGCTCGGGTCAGGCCAGTATTTT.